This entry describes one T cell receptor (beta chain). No antigen is known for it. There are no base qualities to consult, and no much larger clone falls within one base. This record belongs to a study of blood T cell repertoires in COVID-19 (dated by TCRdb to 2020 to 2021). Study-level background: Samples covering the acute and convalescent phases of COVID-19 were provided by collaborators in the United States, Italy and Spain. Where available, HLA class I and class II types were taken from metadata supplied by the sample provider and were not determined by assay-based typing. The repertoires were released in a freely available public database meant as a resource for research on the immune response to SARS-CoV-2. Deeply sampled blood TCRbeta repertoires from subjects exposed to, actively infected with, or recovered from COVID-19 were included in the dataset. The samples were drawn from the first 160 participants of the ongoing ImmuneRACE study and from 950 to 1,500 subjects provided by 6 global collaborators. The prospective study material was composed of cDNA or gDNA derived from T cells, B-cell-depleted T cells, or PBMCs. Sample metadata almost always included a de-identified subject ID, COVID-19 status, age in years and sex. Paper-wide results and their limitations: Clinical and demographic metadata were provided uncurated, with the amount varying by source and participant.

TCRbeta CDR3 regions were amplified from genomic DNA by means of the immunoSEQ Assay, a bias-controlled multiplex PCR. The original pipeline was this. The number of nucleated cells in each sample was estimated from the amplification of reference gene primers within the assay. To quantify the absolute abundance of each unique TCRbeta CDR3 rearrangement, sequence reads were collapsed and filtered. For each sample, productive Simpson clonality was calculated as the square root of Simpson's diversity index across productive rearrangements. The table was pulled from immuneACCESS by TCRdb, which kept in-frame rearrangements only. Such tables lose some clones; where checked, under half of the loss comes from unresolved V genes, and the rest has no known cause. That table gives V, J and clone size, and the DNA gave D and trimming. Recorded for this sample are 87,000 or so clones; about nine tenths of them occurred a single time. The ten largest clones take up over 6.5% of the sample.

From V the trimming removes 3 bases and from J it removes 12 bases, while the gene matches leave 20 bases of the junction unaccounted for. The cysteine opens and the phenylalanine closes a CDR3 of 17 amino acids. Only CDR3 DNA is held: 51 bases, read in frame from base 1. Reading the germline V gene gives CDR1 MGHRA and CDR2 YSYEKL. At one collaborating source in Seattle, patients were enrolled during active infection and were followed longitudinally through the course of disease. Collaborating institutions collected whole blood in K2EDTA tubes following their own protocols. Collaborator samples were shipped for TCRbeta analysis as frozen whole blood, isolated PBMCs, or DNA extracted from either sample type.

This receptor was obtained from a man aged 18 to 29 with COVID-19, enrolled during active disease. Recombination linked TRBV4-1 to TRBJ2-1; TRBD2 agrees with 7 junctional bases. Sequenced sample: peripheral blood. The CDR3 corresponds to CASSHPGRVDWSSSQFF. The DNA sequence reads TGCGCCAGCAGCCACCCGGGGAGGGTTGATTGGTCTAGCTCGCAGTTCTTC.